The 20 T cell receptor beta chains presented below share a single source sample, sequenced in a study of T-cell reconstitution after alpha-beta-depleted transplantation in children. During its preparation, the TCRbeta library received unique molecular identifiers. TCRdb fed the PCR reads into MiXCR, producing one record per CDR3 protein. Among roughly 310,000 distinct CDR3 sequences listed, roughly 21% were seen once. The sequencing used PBMCs, mostly from graft donor cells, collected 180 days after TCRalphabeta/CD19-depleted stem cell transplant. The receptors derive from a male patient younger than 18 who had a stem cell transplant for acute lymphoblastic leukemia, so the T cells may come from the graft donor.

This clonotype has more than one count but fewer than ten. In DNA form, the CDR3 reads TGCGCCAGCAGCCAAGGACGAGGGAAAGGGAACACTGAAGCTTTCTTT. As protein: CASSQGRGKGNTEAFF. V gene TRBV4-1 combines with J gene TRBJ1-1; D is unresolved. The CDR3 is 16 residues long. Trimming took off 1 base at V and 1 base at J, with 13 bases between the two ends. Germline V gene sequence: CDR1 MGHRA, CDR2 YSYEKL.

In this sample, this clonotype turned up a few times. This sequence joins TRBV27 and TRBJ2-7; TRBD2 matches at 14 bases. CDR3 length: 16 residues. Germline V CDR1 and CDR2: MNHEY, SMNVEV (reference sequence). V lost 2 bases and J lost 6; bases outside the gene matches: 6. The CDR3 here is CASSLRLAGGHSEQYF. The CDR3 DNA reads as TGTGCCAGCAGTTTACGACTAGCGGGAGGGCATTCCGAGCAGTACTTC.

The V and J genes are TRBV21-1 and TRBJ2-1; TRBD2, the table's D call, was not compared with the DNA. TRBV21-1 is a pseudogene segment. CDR3 size: 14 residues. The DNA for the CDR3 is TGTGCCAGCAGCTCGGGACTTCAGGCGGATGAGCAGTTCTTC. Translated: CASSSGLQADEQFF.

This clonotype was seen more than once but under ten times. V and J are TRBV7-6 and TRBJ2-1; 8 bases align to TRBD1. The CDR3 length is 16 residues. V lost 2 bases and J lost 4; bases outside the gene matches: 7. Germline CDR1 and CDR2: SGHVS and FNYEAQ. The CDR3 nucleotides read TGTGCCAGCAGCTTAAGGTACAGGGGGATTTACAATGAGCAGTTCTTC. This encodes CASSLRYRGIYNEQFF.

This sequence joins TRBV18 and TRBJ2-1; tentative D call: TRBD1 (6 bases). Germline CDR1 and CDR2: KGHSH and LQKENI. CDR3 length: 14 amino acids. The V end was cut by 1 base, the J end by 8 bases, with 12 bases between. This CDR3 is CASSPRAKGDEQFF. The CDR3 coding sequence is TGTGCCAGCTCACCACGGGCTAAGGGGGATGAGCAGTTCTTC. Looking up the rest from reference TRBV18 and TRBJ2-1 gives the full variable domain: NAGVMQNPRHLVRRRGQEARLRCSPMKGHSHVYWYRQLPEEGLKFMVYLQKENIIDESGMPKERFSAEFPKEGPSILRIQQVVRGDSAAYFCASSPRAKGDEQFFGPGTRLTVL.

The chain has TRBV5-1 and TRBJ2-7, with 8 nucleotides matching TRBD2. The CDR3 totals 11 residues. The germline CDR1 and CDR2 sequences are SGHRS and YFSETQ. CDR3: CASGETYEQYF. The CDR3 nucleotides read TGCGCTAGCGGGGAGACCTACGAGCAGTACTTC.

In this sample, this clonotype turned up many times. CDR3 coding DNA: TGCGCCAGCAGCTTCAGGGCTCCGATTGGCGAGCAGTACTTC. Translation gives CASSFRAPIGEQYF. The rearrangement uses TRBV5-1 and TRBJ2-7; possible D gene TRBD1, 5 bases. Per germline, CDR1 SGHRS and CDR2 YFSETQ. The CDR3 loop spans 14 amino acids. Trimming took off 2 bases at V and 6 bases at J, with 15 bases between the two ends. Based on the CDR3 plus reference TRBV5-1 and TRBJ2-7, the full variable domain is KAGVTQTPRYLIKTRGQQVTLSCSPISGHRSVSWYQQTPGQGLQFLFEYFSETQRNKGNFPGRFSGRQFSNSRSEMNVSTLELGDSALYLCASSFRAPIGEQYFGPGTRLTVT.

This clonotype appeared a few times. The chain links TRBV10-3 to TRBJ2-2; a possible D gene is TRBD1 (6 bases). Between the trimmed V and J ends, which lost 6 bases and 3 bases, there was a span of 8 bases. The CDR3 is 13 amino acids. Germline CDR1 is ENHRY and CDR2 is SYGVKD. CDR3 sequence: CAIRGADTGELFF. CDR3 in DNA: TGTGCCATCAGGGGGGCCGACACCGGGGAGCTGTTTTTT.

The V gene is TRBV3-1, the J gene TRBJ1-1, with 8 bases fitting TRBD1. Trimming cost V 4 bases and J 1 base; bases outside gene matches: 5. In germline, CDR1 is LGHDT, CDR2 YNNKEL (reference sequence). CDR3 length: 15 residues. The CDR3 DNA follows: TGTGCCAGCAGCCCCCGACAGGGGTGGAACACTGAAGCTTTCTTT. Amino acid sequence: CASSPRQGWNTEAFF. Full variable domain (missing parts from reference TRBV3-1 and TRBJ1-1): DTAVSQTPKYLVTQMGNDKSIKCEQNLGHDTMYWYKQDSKKFLKIMFSYNNKELIINETVPNRFSPKSPDKAHLNLHINSLELGDSAVYFCASSPRQGWNTEAFFGQGTRLTVV.

This clonotype was seen a handful of times. This chain joins TRBV4-1 and TRBJ2-7; 12 bases match TRBD1. Germline V CDR1 and CDR2: MGHRA, YSYEKL. The V and J ends lost 2 bases and 4 bases, in that order; junction bases with no gene match: 9. The CDR3 totals 17 residues. CDR3 sequence: CASSQQSGTGGGYEQYF. The CDR3 DNA follows: TGCGCCAGCAGCCAACAGTCCGGGACAGGGGGCGGGTACGAGCAGTACTTC.

V gene TRBV6-5 combines with J gene TRBJ2-2; 15 bases match TRBD2. The germline V gene encodes CDR1 MNHEY and CDR2 SVGAGI. V lost 2 bases to trimming and J lost 6 bases; unmatched junction nucleotides: 7. This CDR3 spans 18 amino acids. The CDR3 DNA reads as TGTGCCAGCAGTTACGTGGGACTAGCGGGAGGTATAGCCGGGGAGCTGTTTTTT. Its translation: CASSYVGLAGGIAGELFF.

The V call is TRBV20-1, the J call TRBJ1-2; TRBD1 is a possible D gene (5 bases). CDR3 length: 12 amino acids. Between the trimmed V and J ends, which lost 3 bases and 3 bases, there was a span of 8 bases. CDR1 and CDR2 from the germline V gene are DFQATT and SNEGSKA (reference sequence). The CDR3 region has the DNA TGCAGTGCTAGCAGGGACCACTATGGCTACACCTTC. Amino acids: CSASRDHYGYTF.

The chain links TRBV4-1 to TRBJ1-5; 7 bases agree with TRBD1. The CDR3 consists of 17 residues. The V gene's germline CDR1 is MGHRA and CDR2 YSYEKL. V shed 3 bases, J shed 0 bases, and the junction held 8 bases outside the gene matches. The CDR3 nucleotides read TGCGCCAGCAGCCAGCGCCGACAGGGCAATAGCAATCAGCCCCAGCATTTT. Its protein product is CASSQRRQGNSNQPQHF.

CDR3 nucleotide sequence: TGTGCCAGCAGCGCTACCCAACTAGGACTAGCGGGAGCGGAGGATACGCAGTATTTT. Amino acid sequence: CASSATQLGLAGAEDTQYF. This chain uses TRBV7-3 with TRBJ2-3; 13 positions agree with TRBD2. Per the germline V gene, CDR1 is SGHTA and CDR2 is FQGTGA. Trimming took 5 bases from V and 6 from J; bases not matched to a gene: 17. This CDR3 contains 19 residues.

This clonotype showed up just a few times. This rearrangement joins TRBV6-5 to TRBJ1-1; D unclear. V was pared by 2 bases and J by 7 bases, with 17 bases between. The CDR3 totals 15 residues. Germline V gene lookup returns CDR1 MNHEY and CDR2 SVGAGI. Written as DNA, the CDR3 is TGTGCCAGCAGTTACGGGATAGAAAGTCGTTTTGAAGCTTTCTTT. This encodes CASSYGIESRFEAFF.

This clonotype was counted between two and nine times. The CDR3 here is CASSLGLWYNEQFF. As DNA, the CDR3 is TGTGCCAGCAGCTTGGGACTATGGTACAATGAGCAGTTCTTC. This chain uses TRBV7-3 with TRBJ2-1; 7 positions agree with TRBD2. CDR3 length: 14 residues. The V and J ends lost 3 bases and 4 bases, in that order; junction bases with no gene match: 3. Looked up from germline, CDR1 is SGHTA and CDR2 is FQGTGA. The full variable domain, completed using reference TRBV7-3 and TRBJ2-1, is GAGVSQTPSNKVTEKGKYVELRCDPISGHTALYWYRQSLGQGPEFLIYFQGTGAADDSGLPNDRFFAVRPEGSVSTLKIQRTERGDSAVYLCASSLGLWYNEQFFGPGTRLTVL.

J is TRBJ2-1 and V is TRBV12-3 or TRBV12-4; D possibly uses TRBD1 or TRBD2 (6 bases each). This CDR3 comprises 15 residues. V lost 6 bases and J lost 3, with 15 bases in between. CDR3 amino acids: CASSSQGGYYNEQFF. The DNA of the CDR3 is TGTGCCAGCAGCTCACAGGGAGGCTACTACAATGAGCAGTTCTTC.

In this sample, this clonotype turned up many times. CDR3 DNA: TGTGCCAGCAGTTTACGCGGGGGGCAAGAGACCCAGTACTTC. Encoded protein: CASSLRGGQETQYF. J is TRBJ2-5 and V is TRBV27, with TRBD2 matching over 8 bases. The CDR3 extends over 14 amino acids. V shed 2 bases, J shed 2 bases, and the junction held 1 base outside the gene matches. Germline V gene sequence: CDR1 MNHEY, CDR2 SMNVEV (reference sequence).

Here the CDR3 DNA reads TGCGCCAGCAGCTCAAAGGGACCGCGCCCGAACACTGAAGCTTTCTTT. Residues: CASSSKGPRPNTEAFF. This chain connects TRBV4-1 to TRBJ1-1; possible D gene TRBD1, 5 bases. The CDR3 covers 16 residues. Germline V gene lookup returns CDR1 MGHRA and CDR2 YSYEKL. The V end lost 5 bases, the J end lost 1 base, and 17 bases lay between the germline ends.

This chain connects TRBV5-1 to TRBJ2-3; 9 positions agree with TRBD2. Per germline, CDR1 SGHRS and CDR2 YFSETQ. After removal of 1 base from V and 4 bases from J, the junction contained 10 bases not matched to a gene. This CDR3 comprises 17 residues. CDR3 sequence: CASSLRPSGNQPDTQYF. The CDR3, as DNA: TGCGCCAGCAGCTTGCGGCCTAGCGGGAATCAGCCAGATACGCAGTATTTT.